This T cell receptor beta chain was sequenced for a study of T cell responses to AZD1222 COVID-19 vaccine. Regarding the study as a whole: Per reports, nearly half of all spike-specific TCRs target regions that are unmutated in variants.

The repertoire was sequenced with immunoSEQ multiplex PCR; TCRdb's copy has only in-frame clones and lacks some. Counted here are 140,000 or so clones, about 92% occurring once; the ten biggest clones make up roughly an eighth. Worth noting for this clone: Its antigen is unknown.

Trimming took 0 bases from V and 2 from J; bases not matched to a gene: 1. CDR1 and CDR2 (germline): SGHKS, YYEKEE (reference sequence). This CDR3 has 15 residues. The specimen was peripheral blood, collected after recovery from COVID-19. The TCR was taken from an adult who had recovered from COVID-19. This rearrangement joins TRBV5-5 to TRBJ1-5, with 8 bases that match TRBD1. The DNA of the CDR3 is TGTGCCAGCAGCTTGGGGGGACAGGGCAATCAGCCCCAGCATTTT. This gives the protein CASSLGGQGNQPQHF.